This T cell receptor (beta chain) was captured by sequencing in a study of cytomegalovirus exposure and HLA in healthy donors. Study-level findings and limits: Sequencing likely caused a cluster of highly shared sequence variants.

PCR used 60 Vbeta primers and 13 Jbeta primers. Clones were sequenced by immunoSEQ multiplex PCR, and TCRdb holds only the in-frame ones, with some missing. Of 110,000 or so clones in the sample, about 83% were seen once. This clone was seen at least ten times. Its target is not known. The CDR3 runs to 15 residues. Sample: PBMCs. This chain uses TRBV21-1 with TRBJ2-7; TRBD2 is taken as the D call from the table, unchecked against the DNA. TRBV21-1 is tagged as a pseudogene. The receptor was isolated from a female donor in good health and CMV-seronegative. In DNA form, the CDR3 reads TGTGCCAGCAGCAAAGGTACACTAGCGGCCTACGAGCAGTACTTC. Amino acids: CASSKGTLAAYEQYF.